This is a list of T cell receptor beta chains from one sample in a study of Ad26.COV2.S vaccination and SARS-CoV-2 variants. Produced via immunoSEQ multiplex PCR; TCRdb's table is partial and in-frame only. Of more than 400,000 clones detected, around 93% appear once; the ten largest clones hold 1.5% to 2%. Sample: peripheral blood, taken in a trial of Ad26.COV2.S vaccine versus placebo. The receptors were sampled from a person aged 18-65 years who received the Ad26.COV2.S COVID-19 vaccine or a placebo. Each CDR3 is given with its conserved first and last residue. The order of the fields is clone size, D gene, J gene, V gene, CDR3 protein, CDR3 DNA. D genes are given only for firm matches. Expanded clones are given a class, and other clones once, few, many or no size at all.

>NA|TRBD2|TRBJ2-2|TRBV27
CASRGSGGRTGELFF
TGTGCCAGCAGAGGGAGCGGGGGGCGCACCGGGGAGCTGTTTTTT
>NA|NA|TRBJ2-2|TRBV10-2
CASRNEGYKDTGELFF
TGCGCCAGCAGGAACGAGGGGTACAAGGACACCGGGGAGCTGTTTTTT
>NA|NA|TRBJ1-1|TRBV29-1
CSVLIGYSTEAFF
TGCAGCGTTCTAATCGGGTACAGCACTGAAGCTTTCTTT
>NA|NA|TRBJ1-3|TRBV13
CASSLGIRIAGNTIYF
TGTGCCAGCAGCTTAGGGATAAGGATTGCTGGAAACACCATATATTTT
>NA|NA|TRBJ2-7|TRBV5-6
CASSLRRSSYEQYF
TGTGCCAGCAGCTTGCGGAGGAGTTCCTACGAGCAGTACTTC
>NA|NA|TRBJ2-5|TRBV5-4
CASSLVSGDWETQYF
TGTGCCAGCAGCTTGGTCTCAGGGGATTGGGAGACCCAGTACTTC
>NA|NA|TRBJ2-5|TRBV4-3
CASSQDLEETQYF
TGCGCCAGCAGCCAAGACCTAGAAGAGACCCAGTACTTC
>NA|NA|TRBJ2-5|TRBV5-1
CASSLGRETQYF
TGCGCCAGCAGTTTGGGTCGGGAGACCCAGTACTTC
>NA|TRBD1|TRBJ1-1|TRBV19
CASSRDRESTEAFF
TGTGCCAGTAGCCGAGACAGGGAGAGCACTGAAGCTTTCTTT
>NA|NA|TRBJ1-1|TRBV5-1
CASSLEAGTTEAFF
TGCGCCAGCAGCTTGGAGGCAGGGACCACTGAAGCTTTCTTT
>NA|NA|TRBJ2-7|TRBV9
CASSVEVGLGEQYF
TGTGCCAGCAGCGTAGAAGTGGGGCTCGGGGAGCAGTACTTC
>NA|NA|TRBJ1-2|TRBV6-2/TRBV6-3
CASSYSGRNSGGYTF
TGTGCCAGCAGTTACTCGGGCAGGAACTCCGGAGGCTACACCTTC
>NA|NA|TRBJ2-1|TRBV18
CASSPNRPGSYNEQFF
TGTGCCAGCTCACCAAACAGGCCGGGCTCCTACAATGAGCAGTTCTTC
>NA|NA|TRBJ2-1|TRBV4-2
CASSQLKAEQFF
TGTGCCAGCAGCCAACTCAAAGCCGAGCAGTTCTTC
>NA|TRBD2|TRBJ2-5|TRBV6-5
CASSLTSGDQETQYF
TGTGCCAGCAGCCTGACTAGCGGGGACCAAGAGACCCAGTACTTC
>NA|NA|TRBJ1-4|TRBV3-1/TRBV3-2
CASSQEWLWGEVEKLFF
TGTGCCAGCAGCCAAGAGTGGCTTTGGGGGGAAGTTGAAAAACTGTTTTTT
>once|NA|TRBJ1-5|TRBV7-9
CASSGDNQPQHF
TGTGCCAGCTCAGGAGACAATCAGCCCCAGCATTTT
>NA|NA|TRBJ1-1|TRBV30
CAWSVQLNTEAFF
TGTGCCTGGAGTGTACAACTGAACACTGAAGCTTTCTTT
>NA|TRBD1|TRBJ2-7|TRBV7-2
CASSLYRRRQGTYEQYF
TGTGCCAGCAGCTTATATAGGCGTCGACAGGGGACCTACGAGCAGTACTTC
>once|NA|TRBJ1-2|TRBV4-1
CASSQDQAGSYGYTF
TGCGCCAGCAGCCAAGATCAGGCAGGCAGCTATGGCTACACCTTC
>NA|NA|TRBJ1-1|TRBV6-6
CASSYAGQPEAFF
TGTGCCAGCAGTTACGCCGGACAGCCTGAAGCTTTCTTT
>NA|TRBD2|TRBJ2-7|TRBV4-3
CASSQDRAGGGSYEQYF
TGCGCCAGCAGCCAAGATCGGGCGGGAGGGGGGTCCTACGAGCAGTACTTC
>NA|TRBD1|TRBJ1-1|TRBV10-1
CASSADRGNTEAFF
TGCGCCAGCAGTGCGGACAGGGGAAACACTGAAGCTTTCTTT
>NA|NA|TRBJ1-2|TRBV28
CASISTNYGYTF
TGTGCCAGTATCTCAACGAACTATGGCTACACCTTC
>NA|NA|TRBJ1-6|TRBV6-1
CASSEDSPARPLHF
TGTGCCAGCAGTGAGGACAGTCCGGCGCGGCCCCTCCACTTT
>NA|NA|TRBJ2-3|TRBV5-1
CASSLGLVGTDTQYF
TGCGCCAGCAGCTTGGGACTAGTCGGCACAGATACGCAGTATTTT
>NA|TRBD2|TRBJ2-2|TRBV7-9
CASSFLAGGQAGELFF
TGTGCCAGCAGCTTCCTAGCGGGGGGGCAAGCCGGGGAGCTGTTTTTT
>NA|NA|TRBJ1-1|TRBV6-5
CASTLTGVNTEAFF
TGTGCCAGCACCCTGACAGGCGTGAACACTGAAGCTTTCTTT
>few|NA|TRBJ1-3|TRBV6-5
CASRAPSSGNTIYF
TGTGCCAGCAGGGCCCCGAGCTCTGGAAACACCATATATTTT
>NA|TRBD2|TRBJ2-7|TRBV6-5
CASSPPPGGGYEQYF
TGTGCCAGCAGCCCCCCCCCGGGGGGGGGTTACGAGCAGTACTTC
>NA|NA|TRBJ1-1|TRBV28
CASSIRAVNTEAFF
TGTGCCAGCAGTATCCGGGCCGTGAACACTGAAGCTTTCTTT
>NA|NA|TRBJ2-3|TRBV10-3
CAISVITGTDTQYF
TGTGCCATCAGTGTTATTACAGGGACAGATACGCAGTATTTT
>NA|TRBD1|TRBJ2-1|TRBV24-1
CATSGQGNNEQFF
TGTGCCACCAGTGGACAGGGTAACAATGAGCAGTTCTTC
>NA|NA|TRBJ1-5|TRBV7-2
CASSLAGSSNQPQHF
TGTGCCAGCAGCTTAGCCGGGAGTAGCAATCAGCCCCAGCATTTT
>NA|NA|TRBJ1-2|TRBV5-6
CASRLGTTVMGYTF
TGTGCCAGCAGATTGGGCACAACCGTGATGGGCTACACCTTC
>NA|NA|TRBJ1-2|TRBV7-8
CASSLLGDNNYGYTF
TGTGCCAGCAGCTTACTAGGGGACAATAACTATGGCTACACCTTC
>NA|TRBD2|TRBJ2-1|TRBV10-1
CASSEPSGGANEQFF
TGCGCCAGCAGTGAGCCTAGCGGGGGGGCCAATGAGCAGTTCTTC
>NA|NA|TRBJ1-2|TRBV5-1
CASSLEPGRLLDGYTF
TGCGCCAGCAGCTTGGAGCCAGGGAGATTGCTTGATGGCTACACCTTC
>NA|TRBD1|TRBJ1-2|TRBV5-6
CASSLGDRGFVISGYTF
TGTGCCAGCAGCTTGGGGGACAGGGGTTTTGTTATCTCTGGCTACACCTTC
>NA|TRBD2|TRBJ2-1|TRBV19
CASSSILAGLSYNEQFF
TGTGCCAGTAGTTCAATCTTAGCGGGTCTGTCCTACAATGAGCAGTTCTTC
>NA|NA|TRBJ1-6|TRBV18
CASSPPGPSSYNSPLHF
TGTGCCAGCTCCCCCCCGGGACCGAGCTCCTATAATTCACCCCTCCACTTT
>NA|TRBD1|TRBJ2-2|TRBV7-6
CASSYTPGTGITGELFF
TGTGCCAGCAGTTACACCCCCGGGACAGGGATAACCGGGGAGCTGTTTTTT
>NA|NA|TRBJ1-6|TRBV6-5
CASSYLDTSNSPLHF
TGTGCCAGCAGTTATCTGGACACCAGTAATTCACCCCTCCACTTT